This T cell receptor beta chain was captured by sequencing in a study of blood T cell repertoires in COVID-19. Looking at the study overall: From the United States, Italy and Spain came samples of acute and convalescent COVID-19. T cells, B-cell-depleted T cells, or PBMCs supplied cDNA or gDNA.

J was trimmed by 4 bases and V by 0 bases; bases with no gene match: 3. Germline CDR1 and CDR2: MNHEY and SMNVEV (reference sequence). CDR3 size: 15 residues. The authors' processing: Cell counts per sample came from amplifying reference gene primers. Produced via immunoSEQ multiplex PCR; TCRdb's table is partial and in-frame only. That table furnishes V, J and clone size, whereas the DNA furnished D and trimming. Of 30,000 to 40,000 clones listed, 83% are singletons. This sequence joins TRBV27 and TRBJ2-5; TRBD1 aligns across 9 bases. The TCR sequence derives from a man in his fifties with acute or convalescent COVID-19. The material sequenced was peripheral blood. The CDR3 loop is CASSLSTGGGETQYF. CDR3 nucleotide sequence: TGTGCCAGCAGTTTATCGACAGGGGGGGGAGAGACCCAGTACTTC.